These 23 T cell receptor beta chains came from one sample sequenced in a study of response to subunit inactivated influenza vaccine. TCRdb recomputed calls from the RT-PCR reads with MiXCR, one row per CDR3 protein. This sample has fewer than 600,000 distinct CDR3 sequences, with approximately 7.7% found just once. Sequences were derived from PBMCs from blood, sampled approximately 25 months after vaccination. The receptors here all came from a man between 50 and 75 years old who received an inactivated influenza vaccine.

V gene TRBV2 combines with J gene TRBJ2-1; 7 nucleotides match TRBD2. Germline CDR1 SNHLY, CDR2 FYNNEI. This CDR3 is built from 14 residues. The V gene end was trimmed by 2 bases and the J gene end by 3 bases; junction bases not matched to a gene: 1. CDR3 protein: CASSERDYYNEQFF. CDR3 sequence (DNA): TGTGCCAGCAGTGAAAGGGACTACTACAATGAGCAGTTCTTC. Together with reference TRBV2 and TRBJ2-1, the CDR3 gives the full variable domain: EPEVTQTPSHQVTQMGQEVILRCVPISNHLYFYWYRQILGQKVEFLVSFYNNEISEKSEIFDDQFSVERPDGSNFTLKIRSTKLEDSAMYFCASSERDYYNEQFFGPGTRLTVL.

The chain employs TRBV20-1 and TRBJ1-4, with D hard to call. V lost 1 base and J lost 3, with 6 bases in between. The CDR3 loop spans 13 amino acids. Germline V gene sequence: CDR1 DFQATT, CDR2 SNEGSKA (reference sequence). The CDR3 DNA follows: TGCAGTGCTAGAGTGGGCTCTAATGAAAAACTGTTTTTT. Amino acid sequence: CSARVGSNEKLFF.

The rearrangement joins TRBV20-1 to TRBJ1-2, with a weak D call TRBD1 (5 bases). The germline V gene has CDR1 DFQATT and CDR2 SNEGSKA (reference sequence). The length of the CDR3 is 13 residues. Trimming shortened V by 0 bases and J by 8 bases, and 13 bases separated the two germline ends. For the CDR3, the DNA is TGCAGTGCTAGAGATACCGGGGGTGCGGGCTACACCTTC. It translates to CSARDTGGAGYTF.

This clonotype was seen a few times. The chain joins TRBV20-1 to TRBJ2-1, with TRBD2 identical over 12 bases. In germline, CDR1 is DFQATT, CDR2 SNEGSKA (reference sequence). The trim removed 7 bases at V and 8 bases at J, leaving 9 bases unmatched. The CDR3 loop spans 14 amino acids. The CDR3 nucleotides are TGCAGTGGCGACGCTAGCGGGAGGGGGGATGAGCAGTTCTTC. The encoded protein is CSGDASGRGDEQFF.

A few counts support this clonotype. V and J are TRBV12-3 or TRBV12-4 and TRBJ2-1, with D perhaps being TRBD1 or TRBD2 (5 bases each). The V end was cut by 7 bases, the J end by 1 base, with 14 bases between. This CDR3 is built from 15 residues. CDR3 coding DNA: TGTGCCAGCAAACAGGAGGTGGGGTCCTACAATGAGCAGTTCTTC. This sequence encodes CASKQEVGSYNEQFF.

This clonotype was seen more than once but under ten times. V is TRBV2 and J is TRBJ2-3; 11 bases agree with TRBD2. CDR3 length: 15 residues. V gave up 8 bases and J gave up 2 bases; unmatched junction bases: 6. Germline-derived CDR1 and CDR2 are SNHLY and FYNNEI. The CDR3 DNA reads as TGTGCCAGCCAGACTAGCGGGATCGTCACAGATACGCAGTATTTT. Amino acids: CASQTSGIVTDTQYF.

The chain is built from TRBV5-1 and TRBJ2-3, with D uncertain. The length of the CDR3 is 14 residues. CDR1 is SGHRS, CDR2 YFSETQ, per germline. V gave up 1 base and J gave up 2 bases, with 8 bases separating them. CDR3 protein: CASSLNRHTDTQYF. The CDR3 region has the DNA TGCGCCAGCAGCTTGAACCGACACACAGATACGCAGTATTTT.

This clonotype was recorded at least ten times. Here the CDR3 reads CASRAGGWNEQFF. The CDR3 region has the DNA TGTGCCAGCAGGGCGGGAGGCTGGAATGAGCAGTTCTTC. The rearrangement joins TRBV6-1 to TRBJ2-1, with 8 bases that match TRBD2. Germline V gene sequence: CDR1 MNHNS, CDR2 SASEGT. The CDR3 has 13 amino acids. With 6 bases clipped from V and 7 bases from J, the junction kept 5 bases outside the gene matches.

The gene calls are TRBV21-1 and TRBJ2-7; the table's D call of TRBD1 was not tested on the DNA. TRBV21-1 is a pseudogene locus. There are 19 residues in the CDR3. The chain's CDR3 is CASSKGPKSRDRGKEEQYF. The CDR3 DNA reads TGTGCCAGCAGCAAGGGCCCAAAATCCCGGGACAGGGGGAAAGAAGAGCAGTACTTC.

In nucleotides, the CDR3 is TGTGCCAGCATCCTTCCGACTAGCGGAAACACCGGGGAGCTGTTTTTT. It encodes CASILPTSGNTGELFF. V is TRBV7-9 and J is TRBJ2-2; 9 bases agree with TRBD2. Trimming took 7 bases from V and 2 from J; bases not matched to a gene: 8. The CDR3 sequence is 16 residues long. Per the germline V gene, CDR1 is SEHNR and CDR2 is FQNEAQ (reference sequence).

The genes are TRBV12-3 or TRBV12-4 and TRBJ2-3; 9 bases agree with TRBD2. This CDR3 has 14 amino acids. Trimming at V came to 6 bases and at J to 3 bases, leaving 4 bases not matched to a gene. CDR3 loop: CASRSSGVTDTQYF. The CDR3 bases are TGTGCCAGCAGATCTAGCGGGGTAACAGATACGCAGTATTTT.

This clonotype was seen only a few times. The V gene is TRBV6-1, the J gene TRBJ2-1; D is undetermined. This CDR3 region has 10 residues. The germline V gene has CDR1 MNHNS and CDR2 SASEGT. V dropped 10 bases and J dropped 7 bases, with 8 bases sitting between them. In nucleotides, the CDR3 is TGTGCCACCGCGTGGAATGAGCAGTTCTTC. It translates to CATAWNEQFF.

The chain employs TRBV2 and TRBJ1-4; TRBD1 agrees at 9 bases. The CDR3 contains 15 residues. V shed 1 base, J shed 6 bases, and the junction held 3 bases outside the gene matches. Germline CDR1 and CDR2: SNHLY and FYNNEI. CDR3 sequence: CASSEGGQGYEKLFF. The CDR3 nucleotides are TGTGCCAGCAGTGAAGGGGGACAGGGTTATGAAAAACTGTTTTTT.

This clonotype has just a few counts. This chain links TRBV5-5 with TRBJ2-2; D call uncertain. CDR3 length: 16 amino acids. Trimming left V 0 bases short and J 2 bases short, with 11 bases between. From germline, CDR1 is SGHKS and CDR2 YYEKEE (reference sequence). CDR3 DNA: TGTGCCAGCAGCTTGGGGGTGGGCACTAACACCGGGGAGCTGTTTTTT. Protein: CASSLGVGTNTGELFF.

V gene TRBV5-1 combines with J gene TRBJ2-5; 7 nucleotides match TRBD1. The V gene end was trimmed by 4 bases and the J gene end by 1 base; junction bases not matched to a gene: 4. Germline V lookup: CDR1 SGHRS, CDR2 YFSETQ. The CDR3 has 14 residues. The CDR3 protein is CASSRGTVQETQYF. The CDR3 coding sequence is TGCGCCAGCAGCCGAGGGACAGTCCAAGAGACCCAGTACTTC.

This clonotype was found a few times. V gene TRBV12-3 or TRBV12-4 combines with J gene TRBJ2-7, with 11 bases aligning to TRBD1. The CDR3 loop spans 15 amino acids. Unmatched junction bases numbered 7, after V lost 6 bases and J lost 3 bases. As DNA, the CDR3 is TGTGCCAGCAGAAAACCGGGACAGGGGGTCTACGAGCAGTACTTC. It encodes CASRKPGQGVYEQYF.

This clonotype was recorded a few times. In this CDR3 the conserved last residue, phenylalanine or tryptophan, is missing, so a read error is likely. The DNA is omitted, as the CDR3 cannot be located on it reliably, and the CDR3 follows TCRdb's listing. CDR3 residues: CGATVGDL. The rearrangement joins TRBV20-1 to TRBJ2-5; the table's D call TRBD1 went unverified against the DNA. Germline CDR1 reads DFQATT; CDR2 reads SNEGSKA (reference sequence). Inclusive of both ends, the CDR3 amounts to 8 amino acids.

This clonotype was detected many times. This sequence joins TRBV6-1 and TRBJ2-5; TRBD1 matches 10 bases. The germline V gene encodes CDR1 MNHNS and CDR2 SASEGT. The CDR3 length is 17 residues. V shed 6 bases, J shed 3 bases, and the junction held 13 bases outside the gene matches. For the CDR3, the DNA is TGTGCCAGCAGGGCCGGGACAGGGGTCCACAAGAAAGAGACCCAGTACTTC. It yields the protein CASRAGTGVHKKETQYF.

Only a few counts were recorded for this clonotype. This rearrangement joins TRBV28 to TRBJ2-5, with D perhaps TRBD1 or TRBD2 (5 bases each). V lost 2 bases and J 5 bases, leaving 24 bases between the germline ends. The CDR3 is made up of 18 amino acids. Per the germline V gene, CDR1 is MDHEN and CDR2 is SYDVKM. CDR3 sequence (DNA): TGTGCCAGCAGTTTAGGGGTAGTGGAGCCGGGACGTAGGGAGACCCAGTACTTC. This encodes CASSLGVVEPGRRETQYF.

The chain links TRBV28 to TRBJ1-3, with a possible D match to TRBD1 (6 bases). The CDR3 has 15 amino acids. The germline V gene encodes CDR1 MDHEN and CDR2 SYDVKM. V was pared by 6 bases and J by 2 bases, with 14 bases between. This CDR3 reads CASSRDTRAGNTIYF. DNA for the CDR3: TGTGCCAGCAGCCGGGACACCAGAGCTGGAAACACCATATATTTT.

The chain carries TRBV12-3 or TRBV12-4 and TRBJ2-5; 12 bases align to TRBD1. Trimming removed 3 bases from V and 5 bases from J; junction bases left unmatched: 7. The CDR3 runs to 16 residues. CDR3 residues: CASSLGDRGRWETQYF. The CDR3 coding sequence is TGTGCCAGCAGTTTGGGGGACAGGGGGCGCTGGGAGACCCAGTACTTC.

The V call is TRBV20-1, the J call TRBJ2-7; the D call may be TRBD1 or TRBD2 (5 bases each). Trimming cost V 2 bases and J 5 bases, with 10 bases left between them. The CDR3 loop spans 12 amino acids. Germline-derived CDR1 and CDR2 are DFQATT and SNEGSKA (reference sequence). The CDR3 is CSARRDVHEQYF. The CDR3, as DNA: TGCAGTGCTAGACGGGACGTCCACGAGCAGTACTTC.

This clonotype showed up many times. The J gene is TRBJ2-2, the V gene TRBV12-3 or TRBV12-4, with D possibly TRBD2 on 5 matching bases. The CDR3 totals 13 residues. V shed 0 bases and J shed 9 bases, with 8 bases lying between them. The CDR3 loop reads CASSLARARELFF. The CDR3 DNA reads TGTGCCAGCAGTTTAGCGAGGGCTCGGGAGCTGTTTTTT.